This T cell receptor (beta chain) was recorded in a study of blood T cell repertoires in COVID-19. Study at large: Collection of acute and convalescent COVID-19 samples took place in the United States, Italy and Spain. PBMCs, B-cell-depleted T cells, or T cells provided the cDNA or gDNA that made up the material.

In the original workflow: Reference gene primer amplification yielded estimated nucleated cell counts. Repertoires were generated with immunoSEQ multiplex PCR, while TCRdb's copy carries only in-frame clones and drops some. For V, J and clone size, that table is used; D and trimming come from the DNA. The sample contains 300,000 to 350,000 clones, roughly 86% of which appear only once. During active infection, Seattle patients enrolled and were then monitored through disease. From germline, CDR1 is SGHAT and CDR2 FQNNGV. CDR3 length: 15 residues. V was cut by 6 bases and J by 1 base, with 15 bases left in between.

Source material: peripheral blood. The gene calls are TRBV11-2 and TRBJ1-1, with a weak D call TRBD1 (6 bases). This TCR derives from a woman between 65 and 79 years old with COVID-19, enrolled during active disease. CDR3 sequence reads: CASSPGDSRNTEAFF. The CDR3 DNA sequence: TGTGCCAGCAGTCCAGGGGATTCCCGGAACACTGAAGCTTTCTTT.